This is a list of T cell receptor beta chains from one sample in a study of blood T cells in healthy people across ages. Each CDR3 protein is one row after TCRdb ran MiXCR on the 5' RACE reads. The repertoire holds some 1.4 million distinct CDR3 sequences, roughly 40% seen once, with roughly 7.9% in the top ten. The sequenced sample consisted of blood. The receptor source for this set is a woman in her late teens or twenties in good health. CDR3s include the opening cysteine and the closing phenylalanine or tryptophan. A D gene is named only where the DNA matches it firmly. Part of the rows lack a size; the others show once, few, many or a class for expanded clones.

D gene	V gene	J gene	clone size	CDR3 protein	CDR3 DNA
.	TRBV29-1	TRBJ2-3	many	CSGRESPDTQYF	TGCAGCGGACGGGAGTCGCCAGATACGCAGTATTTT
TRBD2	TRBV20-1	TRBJ2-7	once	CSARDGTSGASFYEQYF	TGCAGTGCTAGAGATGGGACTAGCGGGGCCTCTTTCTACGAGCAGTACTTC
.	TRBV18	TRBJ2-1	.	CASSPGFGGPYNEQFF	TGTGCCAGCTCACCGGGATTTGGCGGCCCCTACAATGAGCAGTTCTTC
TRBD2	TRBV20-1	TRBJ2-7	.	CSARAGLAAHEQYF	TGCAGTGCTAGAGCAGGACTAGCCGCCCACGAGCAGTACTTC
.	TRBV15	TRBJ2-5	few	CATSRGQANQETQYF	TGTGCCACCAGCAGAGGACAGGCCAACCAAGAGACCCAGTACTTC
.	TRBV4-1	TRBJ2-5	.	CASSQDQGTSYNEQYF	TGCGCCAGCAGCCAAGATCAGGGGACCTCCTACAATGAGCAGTACTTC
TRBD1	TRBV5-1	TRBJ1-5	.	CASSLWDRRLGSNQPQHF	TGCGCCAGCAGCTTATGGGACAGGCGTCTGGGTAGCAATCAGCCCCAGCATTTT
TRBD1	TRBV12-3/TRBV12-4	TRBJ2-1	few	CASSLQGAEQFF	TGTGCCAGCAGCCTACAGGGGGCTGAGCAGTTCTTC
.	TRBV28	TRBJ2-3	.	CASTIGQGPDTQYF	TGTGCCAGCACCATCGGGCAGGGCCCAGATACGCAGTATTTT
.	TRBV7-9	TRBJ2-1	few	CASSLVSSGQFF	TGTGCCAGCAGCTTAGTCTCTAGTGGGCAGTTCTTC
TRBD1	TRBV7-9	TRBJ1-2	.	CASSLATGQAYGYTF	TGTGCCAGCAGCTTAGCCACGGGACAGGCTTATGGCTACACCTTC
TRBD2	TRBV20-1	TRBJ2-7	few	CSARDSGSSYEQYF	TGCAGTGCTAGAGATAGCGGGAGTTCCTACGAGCAGTACTTC
.	TRBV6-5	TRBJ2-3	few	CASRQARFEYF	TGTGCCAGCAGGCAAGCCAGGTTTGAGTATTTT
TRBD1	TRBV20-1	TRBJ1-2	.	CSARGEGQGFYGYTF	TGCAGTGCTAGGGGAGAGGGACAGGGGTTCTATGGCTACACCTTC
.	TRBV10-3	TRBJ2-7	.	CAIQSGAGSSYEQYF	TGTGCCATTCAATCCGGGGCAGGAAGCTCCTACGAGCAGTACTTC
.	TRBV6-2/TRBV6-3	TRBJ2-3	few	CASSLRGVGTDTQYF	TGTGCCAGCAGCCTGAGGGGAGTGGGCACAGATACGCAGTATTTT